This T cell receptor beta chain was sequenced during a study of blood T cells in healthy people across ages (dated by TCRdb to 2015 to 2017). Background for the entire study: In model experiments, roughly one uniquely barcoded TCR beta cDNA molecule per two T cells was captured by template switching. The donors were split into four age groups: young (average 16 years), middle-aged (roughly 39), aged (approximately 60) and long-lived (approximately 80). To avoid experimental bias, donors of different ages were distributed randomly across sequencing lanes. Two additional independent replicas of 1 million unique cDNA reads from the same blood draw were analyzed for two donors (one aged 18 to 29 and one aged 80 or older). The study measured age-related changes in TCR beta repertoire diversity using deep sequencing normalized with unique cDNA molecular identifiers. Study-level results and caveats: Total diversity estimates from one million sequenced T cells were considered lower bounds and underestimates. Donor CMV infection status was unknown, potentially confounding age-related changes in expanded clonotypes. The percentage of naive T cells measured by flow cytometry correlated strongly with observed TCR beta diversity. Compared with the aged group, more naive CD4+ T cells, fewer expanded clones and increased TCR diversity were shown by the long-lived group, suggesting age selection. As age increased, observed TCR beta diversity per million T cells dropped in a roughly linear way, and a significant reduction was already evident by age approximately 40. Bulk unsorted PBMC profiling prevented conclusive comparison of naive and antigen-experienced compartments.

Remarks on this clonotype: Its antigen is unknown. Base qualities are not recorded, but no much larger clone differs from it by a single base.

From the cysteine up to the phenylalanine, the CDR3 has a length of 15 residues. The read is trimmed to its CDR3 DNA, 45 bases read in frame from base 1. As encoded in the germline V gene, CDR1 is SGHTA while CDR2 is FQGNSA. Trimming takes 5 bases from V and 3 bases from J, and the germline ends sit 16 bases apart. The library was built by means of 5' RACE. The reads were generated on an Illumina HiSeq 2500. A second PCR of about 7 to 12 cycles was performed with a sample-barcoded 5' primer and a J-beta primer mix. A template-switch 5' adaptor carrying 12 random nucleotides introduced a unique molecular identifier onto each TCR beta cDNA molecule. Each sample yielded at least 2.5 million CDR3-containing paired-end reads. The Mint cDNA synthesis kit, primed by a TRBC-specific oligonucleotide, was used to synthesize first-strand cDNA from all RNA. Following uracil-DNA glycosylase treatment, all cDNA underwent a first 18-cycle PCR with the universal primers M1SS and BC2_uni_R. Turning to the authors' computational methods: Each sample was normalized by randomly selecting 1 million high-quality reads, each carrying a distinct molecular identifier. Instead of being binned into consensus sequences, reads that shared molecular identifiers were thrown out. MiTCR, run with a Q25 quality threshold and the strictest error-elimination algorithm, handled CDR3 identification, clonotype clustering and error correction. Lower-bound total TCR beta diversity was estimated with a nonparametric unseen species model using Euler transformation. TCRdb reanalyzed the raw reads on its own, using fastp at Q25 for trimming and MiXCR for clone calling, and kept in-frame beta chains. Here each entry gathers all rows of one CDR3 protein and keeps the most common genes and DNA. TCRdb assigned the V and J calls; the authors' analysis was not used. A total of approximately 830,000 distinct CDR3 sequences appear in this sample, roughly 60% of them only once. The ten largest clones take up around a quarter of the sample.

The donors were some 39 Caucasian individuals from Russia, aged roughly 6 to 100 years, who were systemically healthy. About 9.1 milliliters of peripheral blood were collected from each donor into EDTA-treated Vacutainer tubes. PBMCs were isolated by Ficoll-Paque density-gradient centrifugation, with at least 6 million obtained per sample. Trizol reagent was used to extract total RNA from the PBMCs, yielding at least 6 micrograms per sample. The percentages of naive CD45RAhigh/CD27high T cells were determined by flow cytometry on a PBMC aliquot from every donor. The chain is assembled from TRBV7-2 and TRBJ1-2, with no D gene named confidently. The sequence came from a man aged 25 to 45 in good health. What was sequenced was blood. Here the CDR3 is given as CASSPGVGLDYGYTF. The DNA reads as follows: TGTGCCAGCAGCCCAGGAGTGGGGTTAGACTATGGCTACACCTTC. The full variable domain, completed from the reference TRBV7-2 and TRBJ1-2 proteins outside the CDR3, reads GAGVSQSPSNKVTEKGKDVELRCDPISGHTALYWYRQSLGQGLEFLIYFQGNSAPDKSGLPSDRFSAERTGGSVSTLTIQRTQQEDSAVYLCASSPGVGLDYGYTFGSGTRLTVV.